This T cell receptor (beta chain) was captured by sequencing in a study of early T cells in non-severe SARS-CoV-2 infection. Across the whole study: Bulk RNA from unsorted whole blood was sequenced; chains were unpaired.

Using its own MiXCR run on the 5' RACE reads, TCRdb lists one record per CDR3 protein. The table includes about 99,000 distinct CDR3 sequences, 15% to 20% detected once. There are many counts of this clonotype. CDR3 length: 12 residues. Germline V gives CDR1 SEHNR, CDR2 FQNEAQ (reference sequence). Trimming cost V 2 bases and J 6 bases, with 6 bases left between them. The receptor was isolated from an adult who was a healthcare worker with PCR-confirmed SARS-CoV-2 infection or an uninfected control (not recorded which). The V and J genes are TRBV7-9 and TRBJ2-3; D call uncertain. Sequencing was performed on whole blood. CDR3: CASSLRDDTQYF. As DNA, the CDR3 is TGTGCCAGCAGCTTAAGGGATGATACGCAGTATTTT.